Listed below are T cell receptor beta chains from one sample, sequenced in a study of T cell responses to AZD1222 COVID-19 vaccine. Clones were sequenced by immunoSEQ multiplex PCR, and TCRdb holds only the in-frame ones, with some missing. The sample gives about 130,000 clones, 80% to 90% of which show up once; approximately 20% is in the top ten. This sample comprised peripheral blood, obtained on day 0 of AZD1222 vaccination. The origin of the receptors is an adult in good health. Each CDR3 is given with its conserved first and last residue. The D gene is left open where the match is weak. Rows give clone size only sometimes, using once, few, many, or a class for an expanded clone.

J	size	D	V	DNA	CDR3
TRBJ2-2	once	-	TRBV27	TGTGCCAGCAGTGATAACCCCGCGAACACCGGGGAGCTGTTTTTT	CASSDNPANTGELFF
TRBJ1-3	-	-	TRBV19	TGTGCCAGAGAGTGCTCTGGAAACACCATATATTTT	CARECSGNTIYF
TRBJ1-2	-	TRBD1	TRBV7-2	TGTGCCAGCAGCTTTATTACAGGGGGAGGCTACACCTTC	CASSFITGGGYTF
TRBJ2-1	-	TRBD1	TRBV28	TGTGCCAGCAGTCGGGACAGGGGGGGCAATGAGCAGTTCTTC	CASSRDRGGNEQFF
TRBJ2-1	-	-	TRBV2	TGTGCCAGCAGTACTAGTCGGATAGGCAATGAGCAGTTCTTC	CASSTSRIGNEQFF
TRBJ1-2	-	-	TRBV6-4	TGTGCCAGCACCAAGGAAGGGGGAGCTAACTATGGCTACACCTTC	CASTKEGGANYGYTF
TRBJ2-7	-	-	TRBV7-9	TGTGCCAGCAGCTTCTCCGGCGGCTCCTACGAGCAGTACTTC	CASSFSGGSYEQYF
TRBJ2-5	-	-	TRBV3-1/TRBV3-2	TGTGCCAGCAGCCGTTCTCAAGAGACCCAGTACTTC	CASSRSQETQYF
TRBJ1-1	-	-	TRBV4-1	TGCGCCAGCAGCCCCAGTCAACGAGGGGGCACTGAAGCTTTCTTT	CASSPSQRGGTEAFF
TRBJ1-6	-	TRBD1	TRBV10-2	TGCGCCAGCACGTGGGGACAGGGCAGGAGTTCACCCCTCCACTTT	CASTWGQGRSSPLHF
TRBJ2-7	-	-	TRBV4-2	TGTGCCAGGATCACCGGTTCAGGGAGGTACGAGCAGTACTTC	CARITGSGRYEQYF
TRBJ1-5	-	TRBD1	TRBV28	TGTGCCAGCAGTCCTCCAGGGGGAGGGCAGCCCCAGCATTTT	CASSPPGGGQPQHF
TRBJ2-2	-	-	TRBV7-9	TGTGCCAGCAGCGAGGGACAGAACACCGGGGAGCTGTTTTTT	CASSEGQNTGELFF
TRBJ1-5	-	-	TRBV19	TGTGCCAGTAGTTGGACAGTCAATCAGCCCCAGCATTTT	CASSWTVNQPQHF
TRBJ1-1	-	TRBD1	TRBV7-9	TGTGCCAGCAGCTTCCAGGGGGCTATTGGGACTGAAGCTTTCTTT	CASSFQGAIGTEAFF
TRBJ2-7	-	-	TRBV19	TGTGCCAGTAGTCCCAGGGCTGAGTCCTACGAGCAGTACTTC	CASSPRAESYEQYF
TRBJ1-1	-	-	TRBV2	TGTGCCATAGAGGGGGAGGGGCCGGAAGCTTTCTTT	CAIEGEGPEAFF
TRBJ2-7	-	-	TRBV6-2/TRBV6-3	TGTGCCAGCAGTTACTCGTCTCCACAGAACTCCTACGAGCAGTACTTC	CASSYSSPQNSYEQYF
TRBJ1-1	-	-	TRBV6-5	TGTGCCAGCAGTTACAAGGAGGTCGCTGAAGCTTTCTTT	CASSYKEVAEAFF
TRBJ2-7	-	TRBD1	TRBV10-3	TGTGCCATCAGCCCCACCGGGACAGGCCCATACGAGCAGTACTTC	CAISPTGTGPYEQYF
TRBJ1-2	-	TRBD1	TRBV3-1/TRBV3-2	TGTGCCAGCGGACAGGGCGCTAACTATGGCTACACCTTC	CASGQGANYGYTF
TRBJ2-1	-	TRBD1	TRBV11-2	TGTGCCAGCAGCCGGGACAGGGGAGCATACAATGAGCAGTTCTTC	CASSRDRGAYNEQFF